Listed here are 13 T cell receptor beta chains from one sample, sequenced in a study of OX40 agonist ivuxolimab in advanced cancers. Using immunoSEQ multiplex PCR, the repertoire was profiled, and TCRdb retains in-frame clones only, with some absent. The sample lists around 58,000 clones, around 86% occurring once. The specimen comprised CD4+ or CD8+ T cells sorted from blood, sampled in a trial of the OX40 agonist ivuxolimab. The receptor source for this set is an adult with an advanced solid tumor such as melanoma, head and neck, liver or kidney cancer.

DNA of the CDR3: TGCGCCAGCAGTGAAGCGGGAAAGGTCAATGAGCAGTTCTTC. Protein product: CASSEAGKVNEQFF. The chain is built from TRBV10-1 and TRBJ2-1; TRBD2 matches 7 bases. Trimming at V came to 3 bases and at J to 6 bases, leaving 5 bases not matched to a gene. Germline assignment: CDR1 WNHNN and CDR2 SYGVQD (reference sequence). This CDR3 has 14 residues.

The table lists this clone with a few counts. Different DNA sequences within this sample yield the same CDR3. The V gene is TRBV9, the J gene TRBJ1-2; D is undetermined. Trimming took off 2 bases at V and 8 bases at J, with 10 bases between the two ends. Germline CDR1 and CDR2: SGDLS and YYNGEE. There are 12 residues in the CDR3. The DNA for the CDR3 is TGTGCCAGCAGCGTGGGATTCGGGGGCTACACCTTC. Protein: CASSVGFGGYTF.

The chain joins TRBV7-7 to TRBJ2-7; D gene unclear. Deletions cut 6 bases from V and 1 base from J, with 13 bases between. This CDR3 comprises 14 residues. The germline V gene has CDR1 SSHAT and CDR2 FNYEAQ (reference sequence). The CDR3 spells CASSLGFPSYEQYF. CDR3 coding DNA: TGTGCCAGCAGTCTCGGATTCCCTTCCTACGAGCAGTACTTC. The variable domain in full, completed from reference TRBV7-7 and TRBJ2-7, reads GAGVSQSPRYKVTKRGQDVTLRCDPISSHATLYWYQQALGQGPEFLTYFNYEAQPDKSGLPSDRFSAERPEGSISTLTIQRTEQRDSAMYRCASSLGFPSYEQYFGPGTRLTVT.

This chain joins TRBV27 and TRBJ2-2; perhaps TRBD2 as D (6 bases). Germline values: CDR1 MNHEY, CDR2 SMNVEV (reference sequence). V lost 6 bases and J lost 6, with 14 bases in between. This CDR3 region has 14 residues. The CDR3 sequence: CASSPIGGPGELFF. Here the CDR3 DNA reads TGTGCCAGCAGCCCAATCGGGGGACCCGGGGAGCTGTTTTTT.

V is TRBV9 and J is TRBJ1-1; 7 bases agree with TRBD1. Germline-derived CDR1 and CDR2 are SGDLS and YYNGEE. The CDR3 totals 15 residues. The J segment lost 2 bases and the V segment lost 3 bases, leaving 7 bases of the junction unmatched. This chain's CDR3 is CASSATQGKNTEAFF. Written as DNA, the CDR3 is TGTGCCAGCAGCGCCACACAGGGGAAAAACACTGAAGCTTTCTTT.

This clone occurred a few times. The chain recombines TRBV13 with TRBJ1-2; the D gene is possibly TRBD1 (6 bases). The CDR3 totals 14 residues. Trimming pared 0 bases from V and 4 bases from J, leaving 9 bases between. Germline V CDR1 and CDR2: PRHDT, FYEKMQ (reference sequence). The CDR3: CASSLGQGGYGYTF. The CDR3 nucleotides read TGTGCCAGCAGCTTAGGACAGGGTGGCTATGGCTACACCTTC.

J is TRBJ2-1 and V is TRBV19; D gene unclear. Germline-derived CDR1 and CDR2 are LNHDA and SQIVND (reference sequence). V gave up 7 bases and J gave up 3 bases, with 10 bases separating them. The CDR3 contains 13 residues. The CDR3 DNA is TGTGCCAGTACCCTCCAAGGCTACAATGAGCAGTTCTTC. Protein: CASTLQGYNEQFF.

Only one count was recorded for this clone. One end of the junction varies from germline; a read error may be responsible. The chain uses TRBV13 and TRBJ2-1; D unclear. The CDR3 consists of 11 residues. Germline CDR1 and CDR2: PRHDT and FYEKMQ (reference sequence). CDR3 nucleotides: TGTGCCAGCAGCCTAGGAAATGAGCAGTTCTTC. Protein product: CASSLGNEQFF.

The CDR3 DNA reads as TGTGCCAGCAGCCCACCGGGACAGGGCTACGAGCAGTACTTC. It yields the protein CASSPPGQGYEQYF. V usage is TRBV9 and J usage is TRBJ2-7; 9 bases fit TRBD1. The CDR3 has 14 residues. After removal of 4 bases from V and 3 bases from J, the junction contained 5 bases not matched to a gene. In germline, CDR1 is SGDLS, CDR2 YYNGEE. Based on the CDR3 plus reference TRBV9 and TRBJ2-7, the full variable domain is DSGVTQTPKHLITATGQRVTLRCSPRSGDLSVYWYQQSLDQGLQFLIQYYNGEERAKGNILERFSAQQFPDLHSELNLSSLELGDSALYFCASSPPGQGYEQYFGPGTRLTVT.

The V call is TRBV27, the J call TRBJ1-5; D ambiguous. The V and J ends lost 5 bases and 9 bases respectively, with 17 bases between them. Germline V gene data show CDR1 as MNHEY and CDR2 as SMNVEV (reference sequence). This CDR3 spans 14 amino acids. In DNA, the CDR3 is TGTGCCAGCAGTCCGACGGGAATGGGTGGGCCCCAGCATTTT. Translation: CASSPTGMGGPQHF.

V usage is TRBV10-1 and J usage is TRBJ1-1; tentatively, D is TRBD1 (5 bases). Per germline, CDR1 WNHNN and CDR2 SYGVQD (reference sequence). V was pared by 3 bases and J by 4 bases, with 9 bases between. The CDR3 length is 13 residues. This CDR3 reads CASSEWGSTEAFF. CDR3 coding DNA: TGCGCCAGCAGTGAATGGGGGAGCACTGAAGCTTTCTTT.

This chain links TRBV6-4 with TRBJ1-1, with D perhaps TRBD1 (5 bases). From germline, CDR1 is MRHNA and CDR2 SNTAGT. The CDR3 spans 14 residues. V lost 2 bases and J lost 4, with 11 bases in between. The CDR3 DNA is TGTGCCAGCAGTGACCGGCCAGGGTCCACTGAAGCTTTCTTT. Translation: CASSDRPGSTEAFF.

The V gene is TRBV9, the J gene TRBJ1-3; TRBD1 is a possible D gene (5 bases). This CDR3 contains 15 residues. The germline V gene has CDR1 SGDLS and CDR2 YYNGEE. V was shortened by 0 bases and J by 2 bases, with 9 bases between the two germline ends. Here the CDR3 reads CASSVVPGPGNTIYF. The CDR3 DNA sequence: TGTGCCAGCAGCGTAGTCCCGGGACCTGGAAACACCATATATTTT.